One T cell receptor (beta chain) is described in this entry. Its antigen remains unidentified. Base qualities are not provided; no much larger clone lies one nucleotide away. There are 17 amino acids in the CDR3, from cysteine to phenylalanine inclusive. The read is trimmed to its CDR3 DNA, 51 bases read in frame from base 1. V gives up 7 bases and J gives up 4 bases, and the segment between their germline ends measures 25 bases. The germline V gene encodes CDR1 MNHEY and CDR2 SMNVEV (reference sequence). This sample was included in a study of T cell responses to AZD1222 COVID-19 vaccine (dated by TCRdb to the early 2020s). Notes on the research overall: A total of under 250 trial participants underwent TCR sequencing, of whom about 200 had received two doses of AZD1222 and about 26 had received two doses of the MenACWY control vaccine. Enrollment into the trials was organized by age into subgroups of 18-55, 56-69 and 70-plus years, and those subgroups contained approximately 160, 26 and 62 TCR-sequenced participants, respectively. Study-wide conclusions, independent of this receptor: Spike-specific TCR breadth and depth rose significantly after two AZD1222 doses compared with day 0 and with MenACWY recipients. Most participants were white British and females outnumbered males, and the authors suggested that clonal diversity may have been underestimated. Conclusions about previously exposed vaccinees were limited because only six AZD1222 recipients were SARS-CoV-2 seropositive at baseline. The 56-69-year group was small, and its depth increase did not reach significance, likely because of low power. The whole spike protein was spanned by vaccine-associated CD4 TCRs, and dominant responses were seen in regions 160-218 and 743-854. No day 14 peak-response samples were available, so repertoires were characterized only after the peak T cell response. Reportedly, almost half of the unique spike-specific TCRs recognized epitopes lying outside the regions that are mutated in the B.1.351 and B.1.1.7 variants.

The sample's time point, from its label and the paper: about 28 days (+/-7) after the second vaccine dose. AZD1222 recipients given second doses at about 4 weeks or at about 12 weeks were pooled, since spike-specific TCR depth and breadth were not found to differ between the two schedules. The vaccinee samples were drawn from two UK trials, COV001 and COV002, one of which was a single-blind randomized controlled phase 2/3 trial testing AZD1222 (ChAdOx1 nCoV-19) in healthy adults. Trial participant PBMC samples were collected at day 0 and day 28 after the second dose for TCRbeta chain sequencing. The CDR3 regions of human TCRbeta chains were analyzed by immunosequencing. Regarding the original processing steps: Repertoire TCRs were checked for matches against a reference library of SARS-CoV-2-specific TCRs that had been generated using the MIRA antigen-specificity platform. Breadth meant the fraction of unique TCRs that were SARS-CoV-2-associated, whereas depth meant the fraction of total T cells that were SARS-CoV-2-associated. Using the MIRA data, each spike-specific TCR was assigned both to the spike region to which the TCR was reactive and to a CD4 or CD8 class. Log10-transformed breadth and depth values were compared by one-way ANOVA with Sidak's multiple comparisons tests. The table was pulled from immuneACCESS by TCRdb, which kept in-frame rearrangements only. Such tables lose some clones; where checked, under half of the loss comes from unresolved V genes, and the rest has no known cause. D and trimming were read from the DNA, whereas the V and J calls and clone size are those reported in that table. The sample records around 160,000 clones, 92% of which are singletons. The ten largest clonotypes hold around 0.99% of the sample.

Recombination connected TRBV27 to TRBJ1-1; no D gene can be assigned with confidence. This clonotype was obtained from an adult who received the AZD1222 COVID-19 vaccine. Sequenced material: peripheral blood, taken 28 days after the second AZD1222 dose. The sequenced DNA: TGTGCCAGCACTATTAAATTCGCTGGCCTCACGAGCACTGAAGCTTTCTTT. This sequence encodes CASTIKFAGLTSTEAFF.